Below, 13 T cell receptor beta chains from the same sample are listed, as sequenced in a study of identical twins. TCRdb used MiXCR to reprocess the 5' RACE reads, holding one entry per CDR3 protein. The sample contains 350,000 to 450,000 distinct CDR3 sequences, roughly 18% of which appear only once. Material: naive T cells sorted from blood. These receptors all come from a man in his forties or fifties in good health.

This clonotype was seen at least ten times. The chain combines TRBV2 with TRBJ2-5, with a possible D match to TRBD1 (5 bases). The V end lost 5 bases, the J end lost 5 bases, and 15 bases lay between the germline ends. Germline assignment: CDR1 SNHLY and CDR2 FYNNEI. The CDR3 totals 14 residues. CDR3 in amino acids: CASSRQFGSETQYF. The CDR3 DNA sequence: TGTGCCAGCAGTCGACAGTTTGGAAGTGAGACCCAGTACTTC.

The chain recombines TRBV9 with TRBJ2-3, with D unresolved. Germline lookup yields CDR1 SGDLS and CDR2 YYNGEE. V shed 2 bases and J shed 0 bases, with 4 bases lying between them. This CDR3 contains 13 residues. This CDR3 is CASSVDSTDTQYF. The CDR3, as DNA: TGTGCCAGCAGCGTTGACAGCACAGATACGCAGTATTTT. Using reference TRBV9 and TRBJ2-3 for the parts outside the CDR3, the full variable domain is DSGVTQTPKHLITATGQRVTLRCSPRSGDLSVYWYQQSLDQGLQFLIQYYNGEERAKGNILERFSAQQFPDLHSELNLSSLELGDSALYFCASSVDSTDTQYFGPGTRLTVL.

This clonotype occurred a few times. The V gene is TRBV12-3 or TRBV12-4, the J gene TRBJ2-3; no reliable D call. V was clipped by 7 bases and J by 6 bases, with 14 bases between them. The CDR3 covers 13 residues. The CDR3 DNA reads TGTGCCAGCACCCAGGCCTTGGGGGATACGCAGTATTTT. Its translation: CASTQALGDTQYF.

This clonotype was detected ten times or more. The V and J genes are TRBV4-3 and TRBJ1-6, with a tentative D call TRBD1 (5 bases). CDR1 is LGHNA and CDR2 is YSLEER in the germline V gene. This CDR3 has 14 residues. The germline V and J ends were trimmed by 0 bases and 9 bases, with 9 bases remaining between them. CDR3 sequence: CASSQDREISPLHF. CDR3 DNA: TGCGCCAGCAGCCAAGACAGGGAAATTTCACCCCTCCACTTT.

The sample holds many counts of this clonotype. V gene TRBV5-1 combines with J gene TRBJ2-7; D unclear. Germline V gives CDR1 SGHRS, CDR2 YFSETQ. The CDR3 extends over 13 amino acids. V lost 1 base, J lost 3 bases, and 8 bases lay in between. The CDR3 DNA reads as TGCGCCAGCAGCTTGTTGACGGACTACGAGCAGTACTTC. Translating it yields CASSLLTDYEQYF.

The DNA for the CDR3 is TGCGCCAGCAGAGCCCTGACTAGCGGGGGGGTCCTGAACACCGGGGAGCTGTTTTTT. It is translated as CASRALTSGGVLNTGELFF. V and J are TRBV5-1 and TRBJ2-2, with 14 bases matching TRBD2. CDR1 is SGHRS, CDR2 YFSETQ, per germline. The CDR3 totals 19 residues. With 5 bases clipped from V and 1 base from J, the junction kept 10 bases outside the gene matches.

This clonotype was counted ten times or more. This chain uses TRBV20-1 with TRBJ1-2, with 7 nucleotides matching TRBD1. There are 14 residues in the CDR3. V shed 0 bases, J shed 3 bases, and the junction held 4 bases outside the gene matches. Germline lookup yields CDR1 DFQATT and CDR2 SNEGSKA (reference sequence). In nucleotides, the CDR3 is TGCAGTGCTAGAGAGACAGGGTGGGACTATGGCTACACCTTC. Translating gives CSARETGWDYGYTF.

The chain links TRBV4-3 to TRBJ2-7; tentatively, D is TRBD1 (6 bases). V lost 1 base and J 2 bases, leaving 9 bases between the germline ends. Per the germline V gene, CDR1 is LGHNA and CDR2 is YSLEER. There are 14 residues in the CDR3. CDR3 in amino acids: CASSQGTAAYEQYF. The DNA of the CDR3 is TGCGCCAGCAGCCAAGGGACAGCCGCCTACGAGCAGTACTTC.

This clonotype was detected only a few times. The rearrangement links TRBV4-2 to TRBJ1-2, with D possibly matching TRBD1 (6 bases). The CDR3 runs 13 residues. Trimming removed 0 bases at V and 13 bases at J, with 15 bases between. The germline gives CDR1 LGHNA, CDR2 YNFKEQ. The CDR3 coding sequence is TGTGCCAGCAGCCAAGAAGGACGGGACATAGGCACCTTC. This sequence encodes CASSQEGRDIGTF.

The chain employs TRBV20-1 and TRBJ2-7; D is ambiguous. The CDR3 is 14 residues long. Per the germline V gene, CDR1 is DFQATT and CDR2 is SNEGSKA (reference sequence). V lost 5 bases and J lost 0, with 14 bases in between. CDR3 in amino acids: CSAPLPGSSYEQYF. CDR3 nucleotides: TGCAGTGCTCCCCTCCCAGGTAGCTCCTACGAGCAGTACTTC.

This clonotype has a count of ten or more. The DNA for the CDR3 is TGTGCCAGCAGCAGTCCCCGTACTCGAAGCTCCTACAATGAGCAGTTCTTC. Translation: CASSSPRTRSSYNEQFF. The J gene is TRBJ2-1, the V gene TRBV7-9; D unclear. Trimming removed 5 bases at V and 0 bases at J, with 17 bases between. The CDR3 covers 17 residues. The germline V gene encodes CDR1 SEHNR and CDR2 FQNEAQ (reference sequence).

The gene calls are TRBV6-2 or TRBV6-3 and TRBJ2-1; TRBD2 agrees at 9 bases. V dropped 3 bases and J dropped 8; count of bases not matched to a gene: 8. The CDR3 is made up of 15 amino acids. Per germline, CDR1 MNHEY and CDR2 SVGEGT. The CDR3, as DNA: TGTGCCAGCAGTTATCCGGGGCTAGCGGGGTATGAGCAGTTCTTC. Its translation: CASSYPGLAGYEQFF.

The rearrangement links TRBV28 to TRBJ2-1; 11 bases fit TRBD2. The CDR3 sequence is 14 residues long. CDR1 is MDHEN, CDR2 SYDVKM, per germline. V lost 6 bases, J lost 6 bases, and 4 bases stayed unmatched. CDR3 in DNA: TGTGCCAGCAGCACTAGCGGGAGTCTCAATGAGCAGTTCTTC. Its translation: CASSTSGSLNEQFF. The entire variable domain, with the rest obtained from reference TRBV28 and TRBJ2-1, is as follows: DVKVTQSSRYLVKRTGEKVFLECVQDMDHENMFWYRQDPGLGLRLIYFSYDVKMKEKGDIPEGYSVSREKKERFSLILESASTNQTSMYLCASSTSGSLNEQFFGPGTRLTVL.